A single sample is the source of the 30 T cell receptor beta chains below, sequenced in a study of T-cell memory formation after mild COVID-19. TCRdb called the 5' RACE reads again in MiXCR, with one record for every CDR3 protein. The sample gives about 470,000 distinct CDR3 sequences, about 23% of which show up once; under 15% is in the top ten. Specimen: PBMCs or a T cell subset sorted from them (not recorded which). These TCRs come from an adult woman who had mild COVID-19 (a few samples of this study predate the infection). Cell type and time point are not known.

The chain couples TRBV24-1 to TRBJ1-5; no clear D gene. The CDR3 spans 16 residues. Trimming took off 5 bases at V and 5 bases at J, with 18 bases between the two ends. Germline V CDR1 and CDR2: KGHDR, SFDVKD. Here the CDR3 reads CATSAKDWGGHQPQHF. The CDR3 nucleotides read TGTGCCACCAGTGCAAAGGACTGGGGAGGTCATCAGCCCCAGCATTTT.

CDR3 sequence: CASSLRTGKLFF. DNA of the CDR3: TGTGCCAGCAGCTTACGGACAGGGAAACTGTTTTTT. The rearrangement joins TRBV7-8 to TRBJ1-4; 8 positions match TRBD1. Germline CDR1 is SGHVS and CDR2 is FQNEAQ. With 2 bases clipped from V and 11 bases from J, the junction kept 1 base outside the gene matches. There are 12 residues in the CDR3.

The rearrangement uses TRBV30 and TRBJ1-2; no definite D call. Trimming pared 4 bases from V and 4 bases from J, leaving 10 bases between. Germline V gives CDR1 GTSNPN, CDR2 SVGIG (reference sequence). The CDR3 has 12 amino acids. CDR3 protein: CAWNAESYGYTF. In DNA, the CDR3 is TGTGCCTGGAATGCGGAGTCCTATGGCTACACCTTC.

This clonotype was seen more than once but under ten times. The chain couples TRBV20-1 to TRBJ2-1; the match to TRBD2 covers 8 bases. The CDR3 spans 16 residues. Germline trimming cut 2 bases from V and 7 bases from J; bases unmatched to any gene: 13. CDR1 and CDR2 from the germline V gene are DFQATT and SNEGSKA (reference sequence). The CDR3 DNA reads as TGCAGTGCTAGACTCCCCTGGGGCGCGGGAGGTAATGAGCAGTTCTTC. This encodes CSARLPWGAGGNEQFF.

The chain couples TRBV6-5 to TRBJ1-3; a weak D match, TRBD1 (5 bases). V was trimmed by 8 bases and J by 4 bases, leaving 18 bases between them. Germline-derived CDR1 and CDR2 are MNHEY and SVGAGI. CDR3 length: 15 amino acids. The CDR3 reads CASRPAGQGGNTIYF. As DNA, the CDR3 is TGTGCCAGCCGACCCGCGGGGCAGGGAGGAAACACCATATATTTT.

This clonotype has a handful of counts. The J gene is TRBJ1-2, the V gene TRBV5-1; D gene uncertain. Germline V CDR1 and CDR2: SGHRS, YFSETQ. Trimming took 2 bases from V and 4 from J, leaving 12 bases between them. The CDR3 spans 14 residues. CDR3 nucleotides: TGCGCCAGCAGCTTCGATAGAACTAGCTATGGCTACACCTTC. It translates to CASSFDRTSYGYTF.

This clonotype was seen a handful of times. The chain carries TRBV12-3 or TRBV12-4 and TRBJ2-7, with TRBD2 as a possible D gene (6 bases). The CDR3 sequence is 15 residues long. The V gene lost 2 bases and the J gene lost 0 bases, with 11 bases spanning the gap. DNA of the CDR3: TGTGCCAGCAGTTTAATAGGAGGGAGCTCCTACGAGCAGTACTTC. It translates to CASSLIGGSSYEQYF.

This clonotype was observed a few times. The chain employs TRBV20-1 and TRBJ2-3; 7 bases line up with TRBD1. The CDR3 extends over 12 amino acids. Per the germline V gene, CDR1 is DFQATT and CDR2 is SNEGSKA (reference sequence). Trimming removed 5 bases from V and 6 bases from J; junction bases left unmatched: 5. The CDR3 DNA sequence: TGCAGTGCTTCACAGGGGCCCGATACGCAGTATTTT. Protein: CSASQGPDTQYF.

The chain links TRBV5-1 to TRBJ2-1; tentative D call: TRBD2 (6 bases). Germline V gene sequence: CDR1 SGHRS, CDR2 YFSETQ. Trimming left V 5 bases short and J 8 bases short, with 14 bases between. This CDR3 spans 13 amino acids. The CDR3 nucleotides read TGCGCCAGCAGACCCCGGTGGGGGGATGAGCAGTTCTTC. Translated, it gives CASRPRWGDEQFF.

The chain carries TRBV15 and TRBJ2-3; 11 bases are shared with TRBD2. The CDR3 totals 17 residues. Per the germline V gene, CDR1 is LNHNV and CDR2 is YYDKDF (reference sequence). Trimming removed 1 base from V and 5 bases from J; junction bases left unmatched: 8. The CDR3 sequence is CATSRGVAGGRLDTQYF. For the CDR3, the DNA is TGTGCCACCAGCAGAGGCGTAGCGGGAGGGCGGTTAGATACGCAGTATTTT. Complete variable domain (other parts from reference TRBV15 and TRBJ2-3): DAMVIQNPRYQVTQFGKPVTLSCSQTLNHNVMYWYQQKSSQAPKLLFHYYDKDFNNEADTPDNFQSRRPNTSFCFLDIRSPGLGDTAMYLCATSRGVAGGRLDTQYFGPGTRLTVL.

This clonotype was counted at least ten times. The chain combines TRBV12-3 or TRBV12-4 with TRBJ1-1, with D perhaps matching TRBD1 (5 bases). Trimming took 1 base from V and 1 from J, leaving 10 bases between them. The CDR3 loop spans 15 amino acids. The CDR3: CASSLDGAANTEAFF. The CDR3 nucleotides are TGTGCCAGCAGTTTAGACGGGGCGGCGAACACTGAAGCTTTCTTT.

The chain has TRBV29-1 and TRBJ2-3; 7 positions match TRBD1. CDR1 and CDR2 (germline): SQVTM, ANQGSEA. This CDR3 spans 14 amino acids. Trimming removed 7 bases from V and 2 bases from J; junction bases left unmatched: 9. The CDR3 here is CSASGTDFTDTQYF. In DNA form, the CDR3 reads TGCAGCGCCTCCGGGACAGACTTCACAGATACGCAGTATTTT.

The chain couples TRBV24-1 to TRBJ1-2; 9 nucleotides match TRBD1. Germline V gene data show CDR1 as KGHDR and CDR2 as SFDVKD. The V segment lost 5 bases and the J segment 4 bases; nucleotides outside the gene matches: 10. There are 16 residues in the CDR3. CDR3 in DNA: TGTGCCACCAGTGTCCACAGGGGGCGAAGCTTCTATGGCTACACCTTC. The encoded protein is CATSVHRGRSFYGYTF.

The V gene is TRBV5-1, the J gene TRBJ2-7; 8 nucleotides line up with TRBD1. CDR1 and CDR2 from the germline V gene are SGHRS and YFSETQ. This CDR3 region has 14 residues. Trimming at V came to 2 bases and at J to 5 bases, leaving 6 bases not matched to a gene. The CDR3 DNA sequence: TGCGCCAGCAGCTTACAGGGGGTGGGCCACGAGCAGTACTTC. Residues: CASSLQGVGHEQYF.

This clonotype has only a few counts. The J gene is TRBJ1-1, the V gene TRBV20-1; D call uncertain. The CDR3 loop spans 15 amino acids. The germline CDR1 and CDR2 sequences are DFQATT and SNEGSKA (reference sequence). Trimming pared 4 bases from V and 2 bases from J, leaving 17 bases between. CDR3 nucleotide sequence: TGCAGTGCTAAACCGCTCGGGCGGGGAAACACTGAAGCTTTCTTT. Its protein is CSAKPLGRGNTEAFF.

The chain has TRBV5-1 and TRBJ2-7; D may be TRBD1 or TRBD2 (5 bases each). Deletions cut 4 bases from V and 6 bases from J, with 23 bases between. Germline CDR1 reads SGHRS; CDR2 reads YFSETQ. The length of the CDR3 is 16 residues. CDR3 DNA sequence: TGCGCCAGCAGCCTCACCTTCCGGGACCCCCCGTTCGAGCAGTACTTC. This encodes CASSLTFRDPPFEQYF.

The rearrangement links TRBV28 to TRBJ2-2; D is possibly TRBD2 (5 bases). The CDR3 covers 15 residues. Germline V gene data show CDR1 as MDHEN and CDR2 as SYDVKM. V was shortened by 7 bases and J by 2 bases, with 14 bases between the two germline ends. Here the CDR3 DNA reads TGTGCCAGCAAAGCGACGGGAACAAACACCGGGGAGCTGTTTTTT. Protein sequence: CASKATGTNTGELFF.

The chain is built from TRBV15 and TRBJ1-1, with 9 bases matching TRBD1. V dropped 3 bases and J dropped 3; count of bases not matched to a gene: 5. The CDR3 loop spans 15 amino acids. Germline V gene lookup returns CDR1 LNHNV and CDR2 YYDKDF (reference sequence). CDR3 amino acids: CATSSTGGRDTEAFF. The CDR3 DNA sequence: TGTGCCACCAGCAGTACAGGGGGCAGAGACACTGAAGCTTTCTTT.

The chain uses TRBV4-2 and TRBJ2-2; D is uncertain. Germline CDR1 is LGHNA and CDR2 is YNFKEQ. V dropped 0 bases and J dropped 6 bases, with 5 bases sitting between them. The CDR3 runs 13 residues. Written as DNA, the CDR3 is TGTGCCAGCAGCCAAGAGGGCTCCGGGGAGCTGTTTTTT. Its protein product is CASSQEGSGELFF.

V gene TRBV27 combines with J gene TRBJ2-7, with 11 bases aligning to TRBD2. V lost 1 base and J lost 2; bases outside the gene matches: 7. CDR3 length: 17 residues. The germline gives CDR1 MNHEY, CDR2 SMNVEV (reference sequence). The CDR3 is CASSLFGGLAETYEQYF. The CDR3, as DNA: TGTGCCAGCAGTTTATTTGGGGGACTAGCGGAGACCTACGAGCAGTACTTC.

This chain links TRBV5-1 with TRBJ2-3; D not certain. Germline V gene lookup returns CDR1 SGHRS and CDR2 YFSETQ. Trimming removed 0 bases from V and 2 bases from J, with 10 bases in between. CDR3 length equals 15 residues. The CDR3 region is CASSLGTAVTDTQYF. The CDR3 bases are TGCGCCAGCAGCTTGGGGACGGCAGTCACAGATACGCAGTATTTT.

The rearrangement uses TRBV12-3 or TRBV12-4 and TRBJ2-2; D might be TRBD1 (5 bases). Trimming shortened V by 6 bases and J by 5 bases, and 13 bases separated the two germline ends. This CDR3 is 14 amino acids long. The CDR3 coding sequence is TGTGCCAGCAGACCCCAGACAGAGACCGGGGAGCTGTTTTTT. It specifies CASRPQTETGELFF.

This clonotype occurred a few times. The rearrangement uses TRBV5-6 and TRBJ2-7; D is unresolved. CDR3 length equals 11 residues. V was trimmed by 3 bases and J by 6 bases, leaving 7 bases between them. CDR1 SGHDT and CDR2 YYEEEE come from the germline V gene. The CDR3 nucleotides are TGTGCCAGCAGCTCCGGTCCCGAGCAGTACTTC. Translating it yields CASSSGPEQYF.

V usage is TRBV5-1 and J usage is TRBJ1-2; the D gene is possibly TRBD1 (5 bases). CDR3 size: 15 residues. Trimming pared 1 base from V and 8 bases from J, leaving 18 bases between. Germline values: CDR1 SGHRS, CDR2 YFSETQ. The CDR3 region is CASSLSDPRDGGYTF. DNA of the CDR3: TGCGCCAGCAGCTTGAGCGACCCCAGGGATGGGGGCTACACCTTC.

This clonotype is termed medium-sized. The CDR3 spells CASSPSWQGRGNEQFF. CDR3 DNA: TGTGCCAGCAGCCCAAGTTGGCAGGGGCGGGGCAATGAGCAGTTCTTC. The chain is built from TRBV7-9 and TRBJ2-1; D is tentatively TRBD1 or TRBD2 (6 bases each). In germline, CDR1 is SEHNR, CDR2 FQNEAQ (reference sequence). This CDR3 contains 16 residues. Deletions cut 5 bases from V and 6 bases from J, with 20 bases between. Variable domain in full (rest from reference TRBV7-9 and TRBJ2-1): DTGVSQNPRHKITKRGQNVTFRCDPISEHNRLYWYRQTLGQGPEFLTYFQNEAQLEKSRLLSDRFSAERPKGSFSTLEIQRTEQGDSAMYLCASSPSWQGRGNEQFFGPGTRLTVL.

The chain uses TRBV18 and TRBJ1-4, with a tentative D call TRBD1 (6 bases). The CDR3 covers 14 residues. V was clipped by 3 bases and J by 5 bases, with 10 bases between them. CDR1 is KGHSH, CDR2 LQKENI, per germline. CDR3 DNA: TGTGCCAGCTCACCGGACAGCTCCAATGAAAAACTGTTTTTT. This encodes CASSPDSSNEKLFF.

This clonotype was detected only a few times. The V call is TRBV29-1, the J call TRBJ2-7; D gene unclear. The V end lost 2 bases, the J end lost 2 bases, and 10 bases lay between the germline ends. In germline, CDR1 is SQVTM, CDR2 ANQGSEA. The CDR3 covers 13 residues. The CDR3 DNA is TGCAGCGTTGAACGAACCAACCCCTACGAGCAGTACTTC. It yields the protein CSVERTNPYEQYF.

There are a few counts of this clonotype. The chain carries TRBV12-3 or TRBV12-4 and TRBJ2-7; 12 bases agree with TRBD2. The CDR3 extends over 15 amino acids. V was clipped by 5 bases and J by 0 bases; unmatched bases: 2. The DNA for the CDR3 is TGTGCCAGCAGTGTGACTAGCGGGAGCTCCTACGAGCAGTACTTC. Its protein product is CASSVTSGSSYEQYF.

The V and J genes are TRBV6-2 or TRBV6-3 and TRBJ2-7; TRBD2 matches at 7 bases. Germline trimming cut 8 bases from V and 2 bases from J; bases unmatched to any gene: 9. The CDR3 totals 14 residues. Germline V gene sequence: CDR1 MNHEY, CDR2 SVGEGT. This CDR3 is CASLPSSGAYEQYF. The CDR3 DNA reads as TGTGCCAGCCTCCCTTCTAGCGGAGCCTACGAGCAGTACTTC.

V gene TRBV12-3 or TRBV12-4 combines with J gene TRBJ1-4; weak D call: TRBD1 (6 bases). The CDR3 consists of 20 residues. V lost 1 base and J 5 bases, leaving 26 bases between the germline ends. CDR3 DNA sequence: TGTGCCAGCAGTTTAGGGACAGCTTACTCCCGGGCCCGCCGAAATGAAAAACTGTTTTTT. It codes for CASSLGTAYSRARRNEKLFF.